Presented here are 17 T cell receptor beta chains from one specimen sequenced in a study of identical twins. TCRdb used MiXCR to reprocess the 5' RACE reads, holding one entry per CDR3 protein. The sample has some 1,700,000 distinct CDR3 sequences, more than 30% seen once; the top ten hold about 0.27%. The source material was cord blood. All receptors derive from a newborn girl in good health.

This clonotype was seen a handful of times. The rearrangement uses TRBV7-9 and TRBJ1-4, with D perhaps matching TRBD1 (5 bases). Germline lookup yields CDR1 SEHNR and CDR2 FQNEAQ (reference sequence). Trimming took 1 base from V and 5 from J, leaving 11 bases between them. The CDR3 sequence is 15 residues long. The CDR3 reads CASSLVDSSNEKLFF. The CDR3 DNA reads as TGTGCCAGCAGCTTAGTCGACAGCTCCAATGAAAAACTGTTTTTT.

This clonotype was detected only a few times. The rearrangement uses TRBV2 and TRBJ1-1; a possible D gene is TRBD1 (5 bases). Germline V gives CDR1 SNHLY, CDR2 FYNNEI. V lost 4 bases and J lost 5, with 11 bases in between. The CDR3 covers 13 residues. In nucleotides, the CDR3 is TGTGCCAGCAGTGCGGGGGAGGGGACTGAAGCTTTCTTT. Translating it yields CASSAGEGTEAFF.

This rearrangement joins TRBV5-1 to TRBJ2-2; D tentatively reads TRBD1 or TRBD2 (5 bases each). CDR1 is SGHRS and CDR2 is YFSETQ in the germline V gene. Trimming cost V 7 bases and J 0 bases, with 10 bases left between them. The CDR3 sequence is 14 residues long. As DNA, the CDR3 is TGCGCCAGCCGGGACGATACGAACACCGGGGAGCTGTTTTTT. This sequence encodes CASRDDTNTGELFF.

This clonotype has a handful of counts. CDR3 DNA sequence: TGCGCCAGCAGCTCCCCGGCCACAGATACGCAGTATTTT. It yields the protein CASSSPATDTQYF. The chain has TRBV5-1 and TRBJ2-3; D not resolved. The CDR3 spans 13 residues. CDR1 and CDR2 from the germline V gene are SGHRS and YFSETQ. Deletions cut 3 bases from V and 2 bases from J, with 7 bases between.

This clonotype was detected only a few times. The V gene is TRBV20-1, the J gene TRBJ1-1; D might be TRBD1 (5 bases). The CDR3 runs 13 residues. Trimming took 1 base from V and 3 from J, leaving 9 bases between them. Germline CDR1 and CDR2: DFQATT and SNEGSKA (reference sequence). CDR3 in DNA: TGCAGTGCTAGAGTTGGAGGGGACACTGAAGCTTTCTTT. Residues: CSARVGGDTEAFF.

The gene calls are TRBV3-1 and TRBJ1-2; tentative D call: TRBD1 (6 bases). The length of the CDR3 is 15 residues. V dropped 4 bases and J dropped 0 bases, with 12 bases sitting between them. Germline V gene sequence: CDR1 LGHDT, CDR2 YNNKEL (reference sequence). CDR3 DNA: TGTGCCAGCAGCCCGGACAGATACGCTAACTATGGCTACACCTTC. Protein sequence: CASSPDRYANYGYTF. Full variable domain (remainder filled in from reference TRBV3-1 and TRBJ1-2): DTAVSQTPKYLVTQMGNDKSIKCEQNLGHDTMYWYKQDSKKFLKIMFSYNNKELIINETVPNRFSPKSPDKAHLNLHINSLELGDSAVYFCASSPDRYANYGYTFGSGTRLTVV.

This clonotype was found many times. This chain uses TRBV5-1 with TRBJ2-1; D is unclear. The CDR3 is 15 amino acids. V was trimmed by 0 bases and J by 2 bases, leaving 9 bases between them. Germline V gene lookup returns CDR1 SGHRS and CDR2 YFSETQ. CDR3 sequence reads: CASSLGEPTYNEQFF. The CDR3 DNA sequence: TGCGCCAGCAGCTTGGGGGAACCAACCTACAATGAGCAGTTCTTC.

This chain connects TRBV5-1 to TRBJ2-7; D call uncertain. The CDR3 contains 15 residues. V was shortened by 0 bases and J by 3 bases, with 13 bases between the two germline ends. Germline V gene sequence: CDR1 SGHRS, CDR2 YFSETQ. The CDR3 loop reads CASSLGNYMNYEQYF. As DNA, the CDR3 is TGCGCCAGCAGCTTGGGGAACTACATGAACTACGAGCAGTACTTC.

CDR3 DNA sequence: TGCAGTGCGCCACGGACCGGGACAGATTCTAACTATGGCTACACCTTC. Translation: CSAPRTGTDSNYGYTF. The V gene is TRBV20-1, the J gene TRBJ1-2, with 7 nucleotides matching TRBD1. The ends lost 6 bases at V and 0 bases at J; junction bases unmatched: 13. This CDR3 has 16 amino acids. Per germline, CDR1 DFQATT and CDR2 SNEGSKA (reference sequence).

This clonotype has more than one count but fewer than ten. The chain recombines TRBV24-1 with TRBJ1-2; no reliable D call. From germline, CDR1 is KGHDR and CDR2 SFDVKD. The length of the CDR3 is 12 residues. V was shortened by 7 bases and J by 4 bases, with 9 bases between the two germline ends. The CDR3 DNA reads TGTGCCACCAGCCCGGAAGGCTATGGCTACACCTTC. Its translation: CATSPEGYGYTF.

The table lists this clonotype with a few counts. Here the CDR3 reads CASSYKDSSYNEQFF. In DNA form, the CDR3 reads TGTGCCAGCAGTTACAAGGACAGCTCCTACAATGAGCAGTTCTTC. This chain uses TRBV6-5 with TRBJ2-1; tentatively, D is TRBD1 (6 bases). V dropped 2 bases and J dropped 0 bases, with 8 bases sitting between them. The length of the CDR3 is 15 residues. CDR1 is MNHEY and CDR2 is SVGAGI in the germline V gene.

The chain uses TRBV29-1 and TRBJ2-7; perhaps TRBD1 as D (5 bases). V was shortened by 5 bases and J by 7 bases, with 24 bases between the two germline ends. The CDR3 has 15 amino acids. CDR1 SQVTM and CDR2 ANQGSEA come from the germline V gene. DNA for the CDR3: TGCAGCGTTCGTAACCCTGGGGCGGATTTCAATGAGCAGTACTTC. Protein sequence: CSVRNPGADFNEQYF.

The chain joins TRBV20-1 to TRBJ1-5, with 9 positions matching TRBD1. Germline V CDR1 and CDR2: DFQATT, SNEGSKA (reference sequence). This CDR3 has 15 amino acids. J lost 2 bases, V lost 4 bases, and 6 bases had no gene match. The CDR3: CSANPRDRGNQPQHF. CDR3 sequence (DNA): TGCAGTGCTAACCCCCGGGACAGGGGCAATCAGCCCCAGCATTTT.

The genes are TRBV3-1 and TRBJ1-2; TRBD1 matches at 7 bases. The CDR3 is 14 amino acids. From germline, CDR1 is LGHDT and CDR2 YNNKEL (reference sequence). The trim removed 10 bases at V and 3 bases at J, leaving 11 bases unmatched. CDR3 DNA sequence: TGTGCCACCTCAGTTGGGACAGAAGACTATGGCTACACCTTC. Amino acid sequence: CATSVGTEDYGYTF.

This clonotype came up many times. The junction and the germline gene differ at one end; a read error may be behind it. The chain joins TRBV5-1 to TRBJ2-3; D unresolved. The germline gives CDR1 SGHRS, CDR2 YFSETQ. CDR3 length: 12 amino acids. The CDR3 protein is CASSPGTDTQYF. The CDR3 DNA is TGTGCCAGCAGCCCGGGCACAGATACGCAGTATTTT.

Only a few counts were recorded for this clonotype. The chain is built from TRBV6-6 and TRBJ1-2; 7 bases fit TRBD1. The CDR3 sequence is 17 residues long. Germline CDR1 is MNHNY and CDR2 is SVGAGI (reference sequence). The J segment lost 0 bases and the V segment lost 2 bases, leaving 9 bases of the junction unmatched. CDR3 nucleotides: TGTGCCAGCAGTTACGAGCTACCGACAGGGACTAACTATGGCTACACCTTC. The encoded protein is CASSYELPTGTNYGYTF.

The V gene is TRBV6-6, the J gene TRBJ1-4, with a tentative D call TRBD1 (5 bases). CDR1 is MNHNY, CDR2 SVGAGI, per germline (reference sequence). Deletions cut 6 bases from V and 7 bases from J, with 15 bases between. There are 14 residues in the CDR3. The chain's CDR3 is CASSPGWGGEKLFF. In DNA form, the CDR3 reads TGTGCCAGCAGCCCCGGTTGGGGGGGTGAAAAACTGTTTTTT.